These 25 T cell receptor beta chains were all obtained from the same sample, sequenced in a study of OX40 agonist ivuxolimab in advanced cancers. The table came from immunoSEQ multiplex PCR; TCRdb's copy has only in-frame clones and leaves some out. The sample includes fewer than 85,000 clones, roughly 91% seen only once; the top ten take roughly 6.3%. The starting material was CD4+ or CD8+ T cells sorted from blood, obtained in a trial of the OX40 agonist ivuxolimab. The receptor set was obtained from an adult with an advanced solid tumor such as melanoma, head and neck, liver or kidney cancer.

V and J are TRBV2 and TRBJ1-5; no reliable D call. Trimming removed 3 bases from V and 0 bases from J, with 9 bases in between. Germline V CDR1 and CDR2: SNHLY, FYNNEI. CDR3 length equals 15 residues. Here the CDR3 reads CASSDSGYSNQPQHF. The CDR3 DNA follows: TGTGCCAGCAGTGATTCGGGGTATAGCAATCAGCCCCAGCATTTT.

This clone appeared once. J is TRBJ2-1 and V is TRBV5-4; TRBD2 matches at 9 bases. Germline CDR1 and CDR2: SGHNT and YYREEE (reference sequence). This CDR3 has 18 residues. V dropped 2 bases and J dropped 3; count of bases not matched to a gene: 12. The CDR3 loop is CASSLPRGGVSYYNEQFF. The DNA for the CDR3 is TGTGCCAGCAGCTTACCCCGCGGGGGGGTATCCTACTACAATGAGCAGTTCTTC. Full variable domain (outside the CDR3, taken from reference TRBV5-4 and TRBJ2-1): ETGVTQSPTHLIKTRGQQVTLRCSSQSGHNTVSWYQQALGQGPQFIFQYYREEENGRGNFPPRFSGLQFPNYSSELNVNALELDDSALYLCASSLPRGGVSYYNEQFFGPGTRLTVL.

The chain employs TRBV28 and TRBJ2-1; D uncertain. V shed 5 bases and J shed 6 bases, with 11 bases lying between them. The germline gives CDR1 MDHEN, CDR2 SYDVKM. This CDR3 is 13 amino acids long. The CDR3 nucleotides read TGTGCCAGCAGTCCAGCTTCACCCAATGAGCAGTTCTTC. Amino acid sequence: CASSPASPNEQFF.

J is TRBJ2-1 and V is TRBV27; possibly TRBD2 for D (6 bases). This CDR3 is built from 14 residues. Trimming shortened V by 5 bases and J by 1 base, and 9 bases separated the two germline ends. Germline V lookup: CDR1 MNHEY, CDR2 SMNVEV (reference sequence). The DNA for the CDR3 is TGTGCCAGCAGTATGGACTATTCCTACAATGAGCAGTTCTTC. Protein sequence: CASSMDYSYNEQFF.

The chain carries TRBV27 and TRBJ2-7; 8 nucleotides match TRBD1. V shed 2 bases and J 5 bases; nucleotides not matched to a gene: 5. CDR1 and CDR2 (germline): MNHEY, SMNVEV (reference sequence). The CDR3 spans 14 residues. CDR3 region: CASSLRQGLHEQYF. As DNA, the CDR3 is TGTGCCAGCAGTTTACGACAGGGGTTACACGAGCAGTACTTC.

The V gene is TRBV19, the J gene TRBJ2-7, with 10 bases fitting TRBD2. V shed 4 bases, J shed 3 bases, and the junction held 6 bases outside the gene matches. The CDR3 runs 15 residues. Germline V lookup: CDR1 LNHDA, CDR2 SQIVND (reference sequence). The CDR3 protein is CASSTKGLAHYEQYF. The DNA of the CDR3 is TGTGCCAGTAGTACAAAGGGACTAGCGCACTACGAGCAGTACTTC. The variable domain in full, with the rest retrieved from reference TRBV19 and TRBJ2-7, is DGGITQSPKYLFRKEGQNVTLSCEQNLNHDAMYWYRQDPGQGLRLIYYSQIVNDFQKGDIAEGYSVSREKKESFPLTVTSAQKNPTAFYLCASSTKGLAHYEQYFGPGTRLTVT.

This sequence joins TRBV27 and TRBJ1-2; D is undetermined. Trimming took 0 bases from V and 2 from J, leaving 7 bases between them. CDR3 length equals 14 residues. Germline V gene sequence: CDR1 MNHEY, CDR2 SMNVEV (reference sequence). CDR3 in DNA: TGTGCCAGCAGTTTATCGGTGGGAAACTATGGCTACACCTTC. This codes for CASSLSVGNYGYTF.

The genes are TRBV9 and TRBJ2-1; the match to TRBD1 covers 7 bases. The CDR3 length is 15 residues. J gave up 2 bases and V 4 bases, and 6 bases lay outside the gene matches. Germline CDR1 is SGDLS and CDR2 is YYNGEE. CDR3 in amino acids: CASSKQGSTYNEQFF. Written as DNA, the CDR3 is TGTGCCAGCAGCAAACAGGGGTCAACCTACAATGAGCAGTTCTTC. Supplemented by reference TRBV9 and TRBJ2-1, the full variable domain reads DSGVTQTPKHLITATGQRVTLRCSPRSGDLSVYWYQQSLDQGLQFLIQYYNGEERAKGNILERFSAQQFPDLHSELNLSSLELGDSALYFCASSKQGSTYNEQFFGPGTRLTVL.

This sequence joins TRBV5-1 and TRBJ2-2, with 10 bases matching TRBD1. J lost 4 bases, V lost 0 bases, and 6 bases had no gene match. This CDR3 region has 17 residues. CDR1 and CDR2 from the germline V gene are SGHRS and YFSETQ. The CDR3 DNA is TGCGCCAGCAGCTTGGCCCTCGACAGGGGGCTCACCGGGGAGCTGTTTTTT. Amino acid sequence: CASSLALDRGLTGELFF.

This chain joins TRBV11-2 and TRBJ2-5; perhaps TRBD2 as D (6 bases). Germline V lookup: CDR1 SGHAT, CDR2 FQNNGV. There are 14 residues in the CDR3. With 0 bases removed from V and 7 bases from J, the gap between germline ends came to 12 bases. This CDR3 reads CASSLEGGTGTQYF. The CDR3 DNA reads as TGTGCCAGCAGCTTAGAAGGCGGGACGGGGACCCAGTACTTC.

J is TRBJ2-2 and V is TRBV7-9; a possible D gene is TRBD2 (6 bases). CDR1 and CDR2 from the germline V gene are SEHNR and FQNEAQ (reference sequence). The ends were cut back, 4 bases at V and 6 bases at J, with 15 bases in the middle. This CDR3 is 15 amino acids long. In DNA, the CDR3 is TGTGCCAGCAGCTCTCGACTAGTTAGGGCCGGGGAGCTGTTTTTT. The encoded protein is CASSSRLVRAGELFF.

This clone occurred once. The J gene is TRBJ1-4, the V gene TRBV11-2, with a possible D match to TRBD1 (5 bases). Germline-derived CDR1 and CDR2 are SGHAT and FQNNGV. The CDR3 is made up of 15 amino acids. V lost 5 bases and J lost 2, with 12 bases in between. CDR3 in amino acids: CASSALGGTNEKLFF. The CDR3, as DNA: TGTGCCAGCAGCGCACTTGGGGGGACTAATGAAAAACTGTTTTTT.

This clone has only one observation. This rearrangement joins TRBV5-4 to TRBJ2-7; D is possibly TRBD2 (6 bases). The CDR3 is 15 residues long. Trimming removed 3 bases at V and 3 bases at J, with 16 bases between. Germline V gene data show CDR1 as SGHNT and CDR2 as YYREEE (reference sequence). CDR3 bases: TGTGCCAGCAGCTGGGGGGTCGAGGGCTTCTACGAGCAGTACTTC. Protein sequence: CASSWGVEGFYEQYF.

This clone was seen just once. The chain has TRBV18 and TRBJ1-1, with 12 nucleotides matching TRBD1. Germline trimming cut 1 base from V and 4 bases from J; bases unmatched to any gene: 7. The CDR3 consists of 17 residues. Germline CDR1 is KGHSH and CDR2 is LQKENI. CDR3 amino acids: CASSPLPGQGARTEAFF. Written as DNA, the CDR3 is TGTGCCAGCTCACCACTCCCGGGACAGGGGGCACGCACTGAAGCTTTCTTT.

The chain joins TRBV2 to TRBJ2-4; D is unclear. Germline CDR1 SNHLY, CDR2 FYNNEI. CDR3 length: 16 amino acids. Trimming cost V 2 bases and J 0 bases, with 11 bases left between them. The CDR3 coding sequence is TGTGCCAGCAGTGAACGTCTAGGGCTAGCCAAAAACATTCAGTACTTC. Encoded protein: CASSERLGLAKNIQYF.

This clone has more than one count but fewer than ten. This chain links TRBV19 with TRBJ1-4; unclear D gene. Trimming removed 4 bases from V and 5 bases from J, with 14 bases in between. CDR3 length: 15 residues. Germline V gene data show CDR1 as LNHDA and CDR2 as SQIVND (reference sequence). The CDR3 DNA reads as TGTGCCAGTAGTACTGGAGGGCGCCAGAATGAAAAACTGTTTTTT. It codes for CASSTGGRQNEKLFF.

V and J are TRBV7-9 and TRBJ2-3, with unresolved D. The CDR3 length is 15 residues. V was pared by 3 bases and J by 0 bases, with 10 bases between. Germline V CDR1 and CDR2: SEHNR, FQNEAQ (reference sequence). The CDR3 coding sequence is TGTGCCAGCAGCTTCGACGGAGCTAGCACAGATACGCAGTATTTT. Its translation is CASSFDGASTDTQYF. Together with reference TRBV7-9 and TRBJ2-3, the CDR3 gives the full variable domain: DTGVSQNPRHKITKRGQNVTFRCDPISEHNRLYWYRQTLGQGPEFLTYFQNEAQLEKSRLLSDRFSAERPKGSFSTLEIQRTEQGDSAMYLCASSFDGASTDTQYFGPGTRLTVL.

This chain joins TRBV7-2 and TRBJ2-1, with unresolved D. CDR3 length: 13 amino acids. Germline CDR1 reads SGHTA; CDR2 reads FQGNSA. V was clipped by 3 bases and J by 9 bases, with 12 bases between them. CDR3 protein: CASSLPVHFEQFF. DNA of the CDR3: TGTGCCAGCAGCTTGCCGGTGCACTTTGAGCAGTTCTTC.

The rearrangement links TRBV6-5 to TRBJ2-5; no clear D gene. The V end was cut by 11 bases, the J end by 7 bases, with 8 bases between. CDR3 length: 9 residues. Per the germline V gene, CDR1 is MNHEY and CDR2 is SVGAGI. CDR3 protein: CARYRTQYF. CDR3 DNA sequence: TGTGCCCGCTATAGGACCCAGTACTTC.

In nucleotides, the CDR3 is TGCGCCAGCACACGTGGGCGTAATTCACCCCTCCACTTT. This gives the protein CASTRGRNSPLHF. V usage is TRBV10-2 and J usage is TRBJ1-6, with D hard to call. V shed 7 bases and J shed 6 bases, with 10 bases lying between them. Per the germline V gene, CDR1 is WSHSY and CDR2 is SAAADI. The CDR3 has 13 residues.

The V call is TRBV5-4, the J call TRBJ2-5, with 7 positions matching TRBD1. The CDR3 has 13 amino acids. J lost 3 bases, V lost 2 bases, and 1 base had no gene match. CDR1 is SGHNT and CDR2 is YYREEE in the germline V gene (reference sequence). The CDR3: CASSLDREETQYF. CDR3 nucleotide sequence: TGTGCCAGCAGCTTAGACAGGGAAGAGACCCAGTACTTC.

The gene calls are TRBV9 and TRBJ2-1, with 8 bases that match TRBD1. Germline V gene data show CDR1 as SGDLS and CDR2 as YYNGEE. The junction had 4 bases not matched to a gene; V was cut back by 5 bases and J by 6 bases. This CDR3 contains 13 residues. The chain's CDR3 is CASRETGGNEQFF. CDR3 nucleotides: TGTGCCAGCAGGGAAACAGGGGGCAATGAGCAGTTCTTC. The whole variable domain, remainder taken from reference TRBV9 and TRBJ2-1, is DSGVTQTPKHLITATGQRVTLRCSPRSGDLSVYWYQQSLDQGLQFLIQYYNGEERAKGNILERFSAQQFPDLHSELNLSSLELGDSALYFCASRETGGNEQFFGPGTRLTVL.

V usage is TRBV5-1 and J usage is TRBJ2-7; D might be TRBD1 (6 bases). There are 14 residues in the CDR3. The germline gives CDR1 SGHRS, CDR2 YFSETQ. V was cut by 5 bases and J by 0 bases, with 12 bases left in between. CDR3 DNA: TGCGCCAGCAGGCCGGGACATAACTCCTACGAGCAGTACTTC. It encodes CASRPGHNSYEQYF.

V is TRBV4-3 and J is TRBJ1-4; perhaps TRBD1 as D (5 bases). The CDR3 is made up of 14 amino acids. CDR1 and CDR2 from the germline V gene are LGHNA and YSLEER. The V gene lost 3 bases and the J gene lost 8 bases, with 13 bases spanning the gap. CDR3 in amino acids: CASSQAGTREKLFF. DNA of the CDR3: TGCGCCAGCAGCCAGGCAGGGACGAGGGAAAAACTGTTTTTT.

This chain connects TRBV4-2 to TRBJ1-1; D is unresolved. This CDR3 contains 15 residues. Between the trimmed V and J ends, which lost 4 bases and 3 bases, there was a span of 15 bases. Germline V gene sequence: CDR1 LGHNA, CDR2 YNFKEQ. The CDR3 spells CASSLSSGRDTEAFF. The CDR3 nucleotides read TGTGCCAGCAGCCTTTCGAGCGGTCGGGACACTGAAGCTTTCTTT.